This entry describes one TCR beta chain. Its matching antigen is unknown. The data are from a study of T cells in Graves' hyperthyroidism and ophthalmopathy. Amplification targeted TCR beta CDR3 regions from RNA transcripts. HTBI primers were used for first-round RT-PCR of the TCR CDR3. TCRdb reprocessed the multiplex PCR reads via MiXCR and lists one record per CDR3 protein. The table records around 530,000 distinct CDR3 sequences, approximately 17% of them present only once. Study-wide findings and caveats: Ophthalmopathy was separated from stable hyperthyroidism by a 13 V-J model.

This CDR3 region has 15 residues. The V end lost 9 bases, the J end lost 0 bases, and 15 bases lay between the germline ends. Used for diagnoses were clinical symptoms, serum thyroxine and TRAb, thyroid ultrasound and orbital computed tomography. The sequencing sample was made of blood. The receptor's source is a woman aged 18-29 years with Graves' ophthalmopathy. This chain uses TRBV12-3 or TRBV12-4 with TRBJ1-3; TRBD1 is a possible D gene (6 bases). The CDR3 nucleotides read TGTGCCAGAGTCGGACAGTTCCTCTCTGGAAACACCATATATTTT. It yields the protein CARVGQFLSGNTIYF.